A selection of T cell receptor beta chains follows, all from one sample in a study of Graves' ophthalmopathy and Graves' hyperthyroidism. TCRdb redid the calling of the multiplex PCR reads with MiXCR, one entry per CDR3 protein. The sample consists of hundreds of thousands of distinct CDR3 sequences, 22% of them appearing once. Sample: peripheral blood. These receptors originate from a woman aged 18-29 years with stable Graves' hyperthyroidism. Some clones in this sample may be carry-over from other donors' samples. CDR3s include the opening cysteine and the closing phenylalanine or tryptophan. The D gene is left open where the match is weak. Expanded clones get a size class; other rows say once, few or many, or leave the size out.

clone_size j_call d_call v_call cdr3_aa cdr3_nt
few TRBJ2-7 NA TRBV28 CASSLTDGFYEQYF TGTGCCAGCAGTTTGACCGACGGATTCTACGAGCAGTACTTC
many TRBJ1-1 NA TRBV20-1 CSAGSGHTEAFF TGCAGTGCTGGATCAGGGCACACTGAAGCTTTCTTT
NA TRBJ2-2 TRBD1 TRBV9 CASSPPVGQGGTGELFF TGTGCCAGCAGCCCCCCCGTGGGACAGGGGGGCACCGGGGAGCTGTTTTTT
many TRBJ1-2 NA TRBV29-1 CSVVTAYGYTF TGCAGCGTTGTAACCGCGTATGGCTACACCTTC
NA TRBJ1-5 NA TRBV20-1 CSARSPRGSNQPQHF TGCAGTGCTAGAAGCCCGCGGGGTAGCAATCAGCCCCAGCATTTT
many TRBJ2-7 NA TRBV6-1 CASSDGLGTSYEQYF TGTGCCAGCTCGGACGGGTTAGGGACGTCCTACGAGCAGTACTTC
many TRBJ2-7 TRBD2 TRBV6-1 CASPGLAGGQQYF TGTGCCAGCCCGGGACTAGCGGGAGGGCAGCAGTACTTC
once TRBJ2-5 NA TRBV24-1 CATSDLSQETQYF TGTGCCACCAGTGATCTCAGCCAAGAGACCCAGTACTTC
NA TRBJ1-1 NA TRBV20-1 CSAPHSGLRTEAFF TGCAGTGCTCCCCACTCCGGGCTTCGGACTGAAGCTTTCTTT
NA TRBJ1-6 NA TRBV27 CASSSPGPNSPLHF TGTGCCAGCAGTTCCCCCGGACCTAATTCACCCCTCCACTTT
many TRBJ1-1 NA TRBV4-1 CASSQESGVGGEAFF TGCGCCAGCAGCCAGGAATCAGGGGTAGGAGGTGAAGCTTTCTTT
many TRBJ1-5 NA TRBV6-5 CASSYSHGSGEPQHF TGTGCCAGCAGTTACTCACACGGCTCCGGGGAGCCCCAGCATTTT
NA TRBJ2-7 NA TRBV7-9 CASSLIRGYEQYF TGTGCCAGCAGCTTGATTCGCGGATACGAGCAGTACTTC
many TRBJ2-7 TRBD1 TRBV10-2 CASGDSAYEQYF TGCGCCAGCGGGGACAGCGCCTACGAGCAGTACTTC
many TRBJ2-2 NA TRBV30 CAWSVRLLGPLTGELFF TGTGCCTGGAGTGTACGACTTTTGGGACCGCTCACCGGGGAGCTGTTTTTT
NA TRBJ1-4 TRBD1 TRBV5-1 CASSPGQGFEELFF TGCGCCAGCAGCCCAGGACAGGGGTTTGAGGAACTGTTTTTT
many TRBJ1-1 NA TRBV28 CASSFRPGRDTEAFF TGTGCCAGCAGTTTTCGGCCAGGAAGGGACACTGAAGCTTTCTTT
many TRBJ2-5 NA TRBV3-1 CASSHMVGQETQYF TGTGCCAGCAGCCACATGGTAGGACAAGAGACCCAGTACTTC
many TRBJ1-2 TRBD1 TRBV24-1 CATSDSQGAYGYTF TGTGCCACCAGTGACTCTCAGGGGGCTTATGGCTACACCTTC
NA TRBJ1-5 NA TRBV19 CASSIVHQPQHF TGTGCCAGTAGTATAGTTCATCAGCCCCAGCATTTT
many TRBJ1-1 NA TRBV7-2 CASNRGLYTEAFF TGTGCCAGCAACCGGGGTTTATACACTGAAGCTTTCTTT
many TRBJ2-7 NA TRBV29-1 CSVEALTATSSYEQYF TGCAGCGTTGAAGCCCTGACCGCTACTAGTTCCTACGAGCAGTACTTC
NA TRBJ2-7 NA TRBV4-3 CASSQDSSPKYSYEQYF TGCGCCAGCAGCCAAGACTCGTCACCGAAATACTCCTACGAGCAGTACTTC
many TRBJ1-5 TRBD1 TRBV7-2 CASSLDRALNQPQHF TGTGCCAGCAGCTTGGACAGGGCGTTGAATCAGCCCCAGCATTTT
few TRBJ2-5 TRBD2 TRBV20-1 CSAQRLAGQETQYF TGCAGTGCTCAAAGACTAGCGGGGCAGGAGACCCAGTACTTC
many TRBJ2-5 TRBD1 TRBV2 CASGRGQVVETQYF TGTGCCAGCGGTCGGGGACAGGTGGTAGAGACCCAGTACTTC
many TRBJ2-5 NA TRBV30 CAWSVPLGGWETQYF TGTGCCTGGAGTGTTCCCCTGGGGGGCTGGGAGACCCAGTACTTC
many TRBJ2-5 NA TRBV28 CASSLSVGAQYF TGTGCCAGCAGTTTAAGCGTTGGGGCCCAGTACTTC
many TRBJ2-7 NA TRBV12-3/TRBV12-4 CASGPDGSYEQYF TGTGCCAGTGGACCGGACGGGAGCTACGAGCAGTACTTC
NA TRBJ2-7 TRBD1 TRBV7-6 CASSLVEQGIYEQYF TGTGCCAGCAGCTTAGTGGAACAGGGGATCTACGAGCAGTACTTC
many TRBJ2-5 NA TRBV6-1 CASSESPGIETQYF TGTGCCAGCAGTGAAAGTCCAGGGATTGAGACCCAGTACTTC
many TRBJ2-5 TRBD1 TRBV6-5 CASSYSGTGRETQYF TGTGCCAGCAGTTACTCAGGGACAGGTCGGGAGACCCAGTACTTC
NA TRBJ1-6 TRBD1 TRBV30 CAWSLWGTGGSPLHF TGTGCCTGGAGTCTCTGGGGGACAGGGGGTTCACCCCTCCACTTT
many TRBJ2-5 NA TRBV12-3/TRBV12-4 CASRAGGKGQETQYF TGTGCCAGCAGGGCGGGTGGTAAGGGCCAAGAGACCCAGTACTTC
many TRBJ2-5 TRBD1 TRBV7-6 CASSSLGTAQETQYF TGTGCCAGCAGCTCACTAGGGACAGCGCAAGAGACCCAGTACTTC
NA TRBJ1-2 NA TRBV24-1 CATSEAYGGYTF TGTGCCACCAGCGAAGCCTATGGCGGCTACACCTTC
few TRBJ1-1 TRBD1 TRBV25-1 CASSEYGGQGTMNTEAFF TGTGCCAGCAGTGAATATGGGGGACAGGGTACTATGAACACTGAAGCTTTCTTT
NA TRBJ1-5 NA TRBV27 CASSSRTGGRGNQPQHF TGTGCCAGCAGCTCTCGTACCGGGGGAAGGGGCAATCAGCCCCAGCATTTT
NA TRBJ2-2 TRBD1 TRBV7-3 CASSLYMTGGITGELFF TGTGCCAGCAGCTTGTATATGACAGGGGGCATCACCGGGGAGCTGTTTTTT
NA TRBJ2-7 TRBD1 TRBV6-1 CASSQGASSEQYF TGTGCCAGCTCACAGGGGGCTTCCTCCGAGCAGTACTTC
many TRBJ1-1 NA TRBV28 CASITPNTEAFF TGTGCCAGCATTACGCCGAACACTGAAGCTTTCTTT
many TRBJ1-6 TRBD1 TRBV28 CASSVRPGGSKFSPLHF TGTGCCAGCAGCGTGCGGCCAGGGGGATCGAAGTTTTCACCCCTCCACTTT
many TRBJ2-4 NA TRBV12-3/TRBV12-4 CASILDNLGPKNIQYF TGTGCCAGCATTCTCGACAACTTAGGACCCAAAAACATTCAGTACTTC
few TRBJ2-4 TRBD2 TRBV13 CASSLGLAVGGIQYF TGTGCCAGCAGCTTAGGACTAGCGGTGGGGGGCATTCAGTACTTC
many TRBJ2-2 NA TRBV6-5 CASSYSRLRNTGELFF TGTGCCAGCAGTTACTCGAGACTGAGAAACACCGGGGAGCTGTTTTTT
NA TRBJ1-1 NA TRBV11-1 CPGTWAFF TGTCCGGGAACTTGGGCTTTCTTT
NA TRBJ2-3 TRBD2 TRBV7-3 CASSLIAGGPSGTQYF TGTGCCAGCAGCTTAATCGCGGGAGGCCCCTCTGGGACGCAGTATTTT
many TRBJ1-1 NA TRBV5-6 CASSLGAELEAFF TGTGCCAGCAGCTTAGGGGCAGAACTCGAAGCTTTCTTT
many TRBJ1-6 NA TRBV13 CASSLRAQNSPLHF TGTGCCAGCAGCTTAAGGGCCCAAAATTCACCCCTCCACTTT
many TRBJ1-5 NA TRBV27 CASSFLDSNQPQHF TGTGCCAGCAGTTTCTTGGACAGCAATCAGCCCCAGCATTTT
NA TRBJ2-7 TRBD1 TRBV12-3/TRBV12-4 CASSSGTGGFDEQYF TGTGCCAGCAGTTCCGGGACAGGGGGATTCGACGAGCAGTACTTC
many TRBJ1-5 NA TRBV6-1 CASSEALSVQPQHF TGTGCCAGCAGTGAAGCGCTGTCCGTTCAGCCCCAGCATTTT
NA TRBJ2-2 TRBD1 TRBV15 CATSGQGYTGELFF TGTGCCACCTCGGGACAGGGGTACACCGGGGAGCTGTTTTTT
many TRBJ1-1 NA TRBV6-6 CASSGGPTRDNLKAFF TGTGCCAGCAGCGGGGGGCCGACCCGGGACAACCTGAAAGCTTTCTTT
few TRBJ1-1 NA TRBV5-6 CASSLVFGELEVTEAFF TGTGCCAGCAGCTTGGTATTTGGAGAGCTCGAGGTCACTGAAGCTTTCTTT
many TRBJ1-2 NA TRBV5-1 CASSLELTTNYGYTF TGCGCCAGCAGCTTGGAACTAACAACAAACTATGGCTACACCTTC
NA TRBJ2-7 TRBD2 TRBV20-1 CSATALGLASAEQYF TGCAGTGCGACGGCTCTGGGACTAGCGTCTGCCGAGCAGTACTTC
many TRBJ1-1 NA TRBV12-5 CASGSGGKGNTEAFF TGTGCTAGTGGTTCCGGCGGGAAAGGGAACACTGAAGCTTTCTTT
few TRBJ1-6 NA TRBV18 CASSPPLLYSPLHF TGTGCCAGCTCACCACCCCTACTCTATTCACCCCTCCACTTT